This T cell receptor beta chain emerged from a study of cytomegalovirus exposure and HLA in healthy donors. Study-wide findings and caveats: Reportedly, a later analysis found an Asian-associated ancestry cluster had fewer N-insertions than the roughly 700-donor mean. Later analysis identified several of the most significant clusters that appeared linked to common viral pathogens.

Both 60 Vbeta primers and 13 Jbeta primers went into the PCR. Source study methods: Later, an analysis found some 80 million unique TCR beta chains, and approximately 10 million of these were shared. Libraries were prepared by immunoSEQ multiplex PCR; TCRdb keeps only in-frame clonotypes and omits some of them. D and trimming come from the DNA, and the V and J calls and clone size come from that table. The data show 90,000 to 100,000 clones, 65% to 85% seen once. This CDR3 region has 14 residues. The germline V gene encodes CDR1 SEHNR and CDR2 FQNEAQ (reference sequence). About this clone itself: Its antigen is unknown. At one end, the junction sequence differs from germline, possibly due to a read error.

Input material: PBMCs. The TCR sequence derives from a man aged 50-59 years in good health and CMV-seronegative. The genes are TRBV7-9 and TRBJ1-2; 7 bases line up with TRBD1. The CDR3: CSSSLQDRDYGYTF. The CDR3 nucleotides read TGTTCCAGCAGCCTCCAAGACAGGGACTATGGCTACACCTTC. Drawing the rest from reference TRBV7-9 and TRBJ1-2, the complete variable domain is DTGVSQNPRHKITKRGQNVTFRCDPISEHNRLYWYRQTLGQGPEFLTYFQNEAQLEKSRLLSDRFSAERPKGSFSTLEIQRTEQGDSAMYLCSSSLQDRDYGYTFGSGTRLTVV.